What follows are 16 T cell receptor beta chains derived from one specimen sequenced in a study of CD8+ T cells in alopecia areata. Noted treatment: oral pan-JAK inhibitor, 5-10 mg twice daily. Investigators isolated RNA and reverse transcribed it into cDNA to act as the sequencing template. The assay was immunoSEQ multiplex PCR, and TCRdb's table has in-frame clones only and misses some. The sample has some 45,000 clones; 80% to 95% are singletons. The specimen comprised CD8+ T cells sorted from blood, sampled at week 24, from a patient treated with tofacitinib. The receptors were sampled from a human donor with alopecia areata.

The chain is built from TRBV27 and TRBJ2-2; TRBD1 matches at 10 bases. V lost 6 bases to trimming and J lost 6 bases; unmatched junction nucleotides: 16. Per germline, CDR1 MNHEY and CDR2 SMNVEV (reference sequence). CDR3 length equals 18 residues. The CDR3 is CASRGQGEDVRLAGELFF. DNA for the CDR3: TGTGCCAGCAGAGGACAGGGGGAAGACGTTAGGCTCGCCGGGGAGCTGTTTTTT.

This rearrangement joins TRBV7-6 to TRBJ2-7, with 7 bases lining up with TRBD2. The CDR3 covers 13 residues. CDR1 is SGHVS, CDR2 FNYEAQ, per germline. Trimming at V came to 5 bases and at J to 2 bases, leaving 3 bases not matched to a gene. CDR3 in amino acids: CASSPRGAYEQYF. For the CDR3, the DNA is TGTGCCAGCAGCCCCCGGGGGGCCTACGAGCAGTACTTC.

The V gene is TRBV2, the J gene TRBJ1-2; 7 bases map to TRBD1. Per germline, CDR1 SNHLY and CDR2 FYNNEI. After removal of 6 bases from V and 3 bases from J, the junction contained 7 bases not matched to a gene. This CDR3 is built from 14 residues. The CDR3 DNA sequence: TGTGCCAGCAGGGGGACAGCCGAATACTATGGCTACACCTTC. This gives the protein CASRGTAEYYGYTF. The whole variable domain, remainder taken from reference TRBV2 and TRBJ1-2, is EPEVTQTPSHQVTQMGQEVILRCVPISNHLYFYWYRQILGQKVEFLVSFYNNEISEKSEIFDDQFSVERPDGSNFTLKIRSTKLEDSAMYFCASRGTAEYYGYTFGSGTRLTVV.

The chain is built from TRBV28 and TRBJ1-1, with D possibly TRBD1 on 5 matching bases. With 4 bases removed from V and 0 bases from J, the gap between germline ends came to 15 bases. The germline V gene encodes CDR1 MDHEN and CDR2 SYDVKM. The CDR3 runs to 16 residues. The CDR3 is CASSSPGDLMNTEAFF. The CDR3 nucleotides read TGTGCCAGCAGTTCTCCCGGGGACCTCATGAACACTGAAGCTTTCTTT.

This clone turned up a few times. The rearrangement joins TRBV28 to TRBJ1-1, with no clear D. V shed 11 bases and J shed 0 bases, with 13 bases lying between them. The CDR3 sequence is 13 residues long. Germline values: CDR1 MDHEN, CDR2 SYDVKM. CDR3 sequence (DNA): TGTGCCGCCCAGCAATTGTTGAACACTGAAGCTTTCTTT. This translates into CAAQQLLNTEAFF.

The V and J genes are TRBV29-1 and TRBJ2-1, with 7 nucleotides matching TRBD1. This CDR3 comprises 11 residues. Germline values: CDR1 SQVTM, CDR2 ANQGSEA. With 4 bases clipped from V and 6 bases from J, the junction kept 0 bases outside the gene matches. In DNA form, the CDR3 reads TGCAGCGTTGGGGACAGCAATGAGCAGTTCTTC. Amino acids: CSVGDSNEQFF.

This clone was seen just once. Other DNA sequences in the same sample also yield this CDR3. The chain uses TRBV4-1 and TRBJ2-7, with D possibly TRBD1 on 6 matching bases. Germline-derived CDR1 and CDR2 are MGHRA and YSYEKL. The V end was cut by 9 bases, the J end by 1 base, with 16 bases between. The CDR3 is made up of 14 amino acids. The CDR3 nucleotides read TGCGCCAGTTCCCAGGGGCAGGGGTCCTACGAGCAGTACTTC. As protein: CASSQGQGSYEQYF.

The chain joins TRBV7-3 to TRBJ2-1, with 8 bases lining up with TRBD1. CDR3 length: 16 amino acids. The germline V gene has CDR1 SGHTA and CDR2 FQGTGA. V trimming: 4 bases; J trimming: 2 bases; junction bases outside the gene matches: 7. The CDR3, as DNA: TGTGCCAGCAGCTCGCCGGACAGGGCGGCCTACAATGAGCAGTTCTTC. Translated, it gives CASSSPDRAAYNEQFF.

The rearrangement uses TRBV2 and TRBJ2-1; a possible D gene is TRBD2 (5 bases). V was trimmed by 3 bases and J by 6 bases, leaving 15 bases between them. Germline V gene data show CDR1 as SNHLY and CDR2 as FYNNEI. The CDR3 runs to 15 residues. CDR3 region: CASSDPGLLPNEQFF. CDR3 DNA sequence: TGTGCCAGCAGTGACCCCGGACTCTTACCCAATGAGCAGTTCTTC.

This chain connects TRBV6-1 to TRBJ2-3, with a tentative D call TRBD2 (6 bases). Germline V gene sequence: CDR1 MNHNS, CDR2 SASEGT. The CDR3 has 13 amino acids. With 6 bases removed from V and 6 bases from J, the gap between germline ends came to 13 bases. Here the CDR3 DNA reads TGTGCCAGCAGCTCCTGGAGGGTGGATACGCAGTATTTT. Protein sequence: CASSSWRVDTQYF.

V and J are TRBV18 and TRBJ2-7, with 11 bases that match TRBD1. Germline CDR1 and CDR2: KGHSH and LQKENI. There are 18 residues in the CDR3. V lost 3 bases to trimming and J lost 1 base; unmatched junction nucleotides: 11. The CDR3: CASSPRDRGWEASYEQYF. The DNA for the CDR3 is TGTGCCAGCTCACCGAGGGACAGGGGGTGGGAAGCGTCCTACGAGCAGTACTTC.

The V call is TRBV19, the J call TRBJ2-1, with D tentatively TRBD1 (5 bases). Germline V gene sequence: CDR1 LNHDA, CDR2 SQIVND (reference sequence). CDR3 length: 12 residues. The germline V and J ends were trimmed by 5 bases and 10 bases, with 12 bases remaining between them. This CDR3 reads CASSLGATEQFF. Written as DNA, the CDR3 is TGTGCCAGTAGTCTTGGGGCGACCGAGCAGTTCTTC.

The chain joins TRBV14 to TRBJ2-5; 11 bases align to TRBD2. The last part of the DNA fits TRBJ2-7 better; the J call may be wrong. The CDR3 contains 16 residues. Germline V gene lookup returns CDR1 SGHDN and CDR2 FVKESK. In nucleotides, the CDR3 is TGTGCCAGCAGCCACGCTAGCGGGGGGACCGCCTACGAGCAGTACTTC. Its protein product is CASSHASGGTAYEQYF.

This clone was seen only once. The chain has TRBV30 and TRBJ2-2; D is undetermined. CDR3 length: 12 residues. CDR1 is GTSNPN, CDR2 SVGIG, per germline (reference sequence). With 4 bases removed from V and 4 bases from J, the gap between germline ends came to 7 bases. The CDR3 protein is CAWTGGTGELFF. The CDR3 DNA is TGTGCCTGGACGGGTGGCACCGGGGAGCTGTTTTTT.

This clone appeared a few times. This chain uses TRBV30 with TRBJ2-7; 7 nucleotides agree with TRBD1. V shed 4 bases, J shed 7 bases, and the junction held 16 bases outside the gene matches. Germline V gene lookup returns CDR1 GTSNPN and CDR2 SVGIG (reference sequence). The CDR3 extends over 15 amino acids. The CDR3 region is CAWNRGIAASGEQYF. As DNA, the CDR3 is TGTGCCTGGAACAGGGGTATAGCCGCCTCTGGGGAGCAGTACTTC.

The V gene is TRBV27, the J gene TRBJ2-5, with TRBD1 matching over 7 bases. This CDR3 has 15 residues. Germline V gives CDR1 MNHEY, CDR2 SMNVEV (reference sequence). V lost 4 bases and J lost 3; bases outside the gene matches: 8. The CDR3 bases are TGTGCCAGCAGTTCCCTGGAAGGGACAGAAGAGACCCAGTACTTC. Translation gives CASSSLEGTEETQYF.